Shown below are 13 T cell receptor beta chains from a single sample sequenced in a study of Graves' ophthalmopathy and Graves' hyperthyroidism. RNA transcripts served as template for amplifying TCR beta CDR3 sequences. HTBI primers were used in a first-round RT-PCR, which preceded a second-round multiplex PCR. TCRdb processed the multiplex PCR reads anew with MiXCR; each CDR3 protein has one entry. Here the sample spans about 400,000 distinct CDR3 sequences, roughly 14% being singletons. What was sequenced was peripheral blood. The origin of the receptors is a woman younger than 30 with stable Graves' hyperthyroidism.

As concerns this clonotype: This may come from a read error, since a much larger clone is one base off. Since no conserved phenylalanine or tryptophan closes the CDR3, a read error is the likely cause. The DNA is omitted, as the CDR3 cannot be located on it reliably, and the CDR3 follows TCRdb's listing. The chain is built from TRBV27 and TRBJ2-7; TRBD2 was called by the table and not checked on the DNA. Germline V gene sequence: CDR1 MNHEY, CDR2 SMNVEV (reference sequence). Inclusive of both ends, the CDR3 amounts to 13 amino acids. CDR3 amino acids: CASTRREGLASNY.

This clonotype was seen repeatedly, ten times or more. The chain links TRBV18 to TRBJ1-6; weak D call: TRBD1 (5 bases). This CDR3 contains 13 residues. Trimming pared 3 bases from V and 7 bases from J, leaving 7 bases between. Germline V CDR1 and CDR2: KGHSH, LQKENI. CDR3 in amino acids: CASSPGQNSPLHF. The CDR3 coding sequence is TGTGCCAGCTCACCGGGGCAGAATTCACCCCTCCACTTT. Variable domain in full (rest from reference TRBV18 and TRBJ1-6): NAGVMQNPRHLVRRRGQEARLRCSPMKGHSHVYWYRQLPEEGLKFMVYLQKENIIDESGMPKERFSAEFPKEGPSILRIQQVVRGDSAAYFCASSPGQNSPLHFGNGTRLTVT.

In its sample, this clonotype was seen many times. The chain uses TRBV29-1 and TRBJ2-5, with TRBD2 matching over 16 bases. The CDR3 contains 15 residues. V was clipped by 6 bases and J by 5 bases; unmatched bases: 6. Per the germline V gene, CDR1 is SQVTM and CDR2 is ANQGSEA. The CDR3 bases are TGCAGCGTCCTCGGGACTAGCGGGGGGGGGGAGACCCAGTACTTC. It codes for CSVLGTSGGGETQYF.

Many counts were recorded for this clonotype. The CDR3: CASSLDQQRGGSYGYTF. The CDR3 coding sequence is TGTGCCAGCAGCTTAGACCAACAGAGAGGGGGCTCATATGGCTACACCTTC. The chain couples TRBV11-1 to TRBJ1-2; 7 bases fit TRBD1. Germline V CDR1 and CDR2: SGHAT, FQDESV (reference sequence). Germline trimming cut 1 base from V and 5 bases from J; bases unmatched to any gene: 13. The CDR3 loop spans 17 amino acids.

This rearrangement joins TRBV12-3 or TRBV12-4 to TRBJ2-2; 8 positions agree with TRBD1. The J segment lost 7 bases and the V segment lost 9 bases, leaving 7 bases of the junction unmatched. The CDR3 length is 13 residues. The CDR3 region has the DNA TGTGCCAGTTCGGGACAGGTCCGCGGGGAGCTGTTTTTT. Translation gives CASSGQVRGELFF.

This clonotype has only one observation. V gene TRBV6-1 combines with J gene TRBJ1-2; no reliable D call. The CDR3 contains 14 residues. From germline, CDR1 is MNHNS and CDR2 SASEGT. Trimming removed 2 bases from V and 3 bases from J, with 10 bases in between. DNA for the CDR3: TGTGCCAGCAGTGAAAGACCGTATGACTATGGCTACACCTTC. The encoded protein is CASSERPYDYGYTF.

This clonotype was seen many times. The chain links TRBV6-2 or TRBV6-3 to TRBJ2-5; D may be TRBD1 (6 bases). The CDR3 extends over 16 amino acids. The germline V gene encodes CDR1 MNHEY and CDR2 SVGEGT. V was pared by 6 bases and J by 0 bases, with 17 bases between. The CDR3, as DNA: TGTGCCAGCAGCCCCCTTTCCGGGACACACCAAGAGACCCAGTACTTC. It codes for CASSPLSGTHQETQYF.

This clonotype was recorded at least ten times. This sequence joins TRBV13 and TRBJ1-6; weak D call: TRBD1 (5 bases). Trimming took off 1 base at V and 0 bases at J, with 10 bases between the two ends. CDR1 and CDR2 (germline): PRHDT, FYEKMQ (reference sequence). This CDR3 has 17 residues. CDR3 nucleotide sequence: TGTGCCAGCAGCTTAGAGGGGACCGGCTCCTATAATTCACCCCTCCACTTT. This encodes CASSLEGTGSYNSPLHF.

This clonotype was counted ten times or more. The chain links TRBV12-3 or TRBV12-4 to TRBJ1-5, with D possibly TRBD1 on 5 matching bases. The CDR3 is made up of 13 amino acids. V lost 9 bases to trimming and J lost 4 bases, with 13 bases between them. Here the CDR3 reads CASRGLHNQPQHF. The DNA for the CDR3 is TGTGCCAGTCGGGGCCTCCATAATCAGCCCCAGCATTTT.

This clonotype came up many times. The V call is TRBV11-2, the J call TRBJ1-1; unclear D gene. The ends were cut back, 5 bases at V and 11 bases at J, with 15 bases in the middle. CDR1 SGHAT and CDR2 FQNNGV come from the germline V gene. The CDR3 totals 12 residues. Written as DNA, the CDR3 is TGTGCCAGCAGCCAACGGCGATTGAGTGCTTTCTTT. Its protein is CASSQRRLSAFF. Full variable domain (outside the CDR3, taken from reference TRBV11-2 and TRBJ1-1): EAGVAQSPRYKIIEKRQSVAFWCNPISGHATLYWYQQILGQGPKLLIQFQNNGVVDDSQLPKDRFSAERLKGVDSTLKIQPAKLEDSAVYLCASSQRRLSAFFGQGTRLTVV.

The table lists this clonotype with a few counts. The chain has TRBV18 and TRBJ2-5; 9 bases agree with TRBD1. This CDR3 comprises 13 residues. V was clipped by 9 bases and J by 5 bases; unmatched bases: 7. Germline V gene data show CDR1 as KGHSH and CDR2 as LQKENI. This chain's CDR3 is CASLDRGEETQYF. The CDR3 region has the DNA TGTGCCAGTCTGGACAGGGGAGAGGAGACCCAGTACTTC.

This clonotype was counted many times. The chain links TRBV27 to TRBJ1-2, with TRBD1 identical over 7 bases. CDR3 length: 15 residues. From germline, CDR1 is MNHEY and CDR2 SMNVEV (reference sequence). V gave up 1 base and J gave up 8 bases; unmatched junction bases: 10. The CDR3 here is CASSLYSGGRYGYTF. For the CDR3, the DNA is TGTGCCAGCAGTTTATATTCAGGGGGGAGATACGGCTACACCTTC.

V gene TRBV12-3 or TRBV12-4 combines with J gene TRBJ1-5; D might be TRBD1 (6 bases). Trimming pared 6 bases from V and 0 bases from J, leaving 18 bases between. This CDR3 is 17 amino acids long. DNA of the CDR3: TGTGCCAGCAGGAAGGCGTCCCCAGGGGCTAGCAATCAGCCCCAGCATTTT. It is translated as CASRKASPGASNQPQHF.